The present entry profiles one TCR beta chain with its context. Its specificity is unknown. V lost 2 bases and J lost 7; bases outside the gene matches: 6. Looked up from germline, CDR1 is LNHNV and CDR2 is YYDKDF (reference sequence). This CDR3 is built from 15 residues. This record belongs to a study of cytomegalovirus exposure and HLA in healthy donors. Findings and limits, study-wide: The study labeled more than 150 TCR beta chains cytomegalovirus-associated.

Only in-frame clones appear in the TCRdb table, and some are missing; sequencing was by immunoSEQ multiplex PCR. The top ten clones hold 6.5% to 8.5% of a sample with some 150,000 clones, about 86% of them seen once. This chain joins TRBV15 and TRBJ2-1; TRBD1 aligns across 9 bases. This sequence was found in a woman aged 18-29 years in good health and CMV-seropositive. Sequencing used PBMCs. CDR3: CATSRLQGAGNEQFF. Here the CDR3 DNA reads TGTGCCACCAGCAGACTACAGGGGGCGGGTAATGAGCAGTTCTTC.